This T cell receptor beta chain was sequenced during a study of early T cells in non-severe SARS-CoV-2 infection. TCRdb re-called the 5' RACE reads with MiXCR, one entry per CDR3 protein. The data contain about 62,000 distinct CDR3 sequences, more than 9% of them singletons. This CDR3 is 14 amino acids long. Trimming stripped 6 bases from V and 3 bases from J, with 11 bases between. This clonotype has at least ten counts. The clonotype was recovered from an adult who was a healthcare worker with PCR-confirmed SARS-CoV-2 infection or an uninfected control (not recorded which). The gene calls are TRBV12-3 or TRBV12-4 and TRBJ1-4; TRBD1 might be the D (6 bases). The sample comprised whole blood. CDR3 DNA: TGTGCCAGCAGCCGGGGGGCATCTAATGAAAAACTGTTTTTT. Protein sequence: CASSRGASNEKLFF.